The sample holds a few counts of the clone carrying this T cell receptor (beta chain). All donors comprised healthy Caucasians. The sample is drawn from a study of identical twins. Trimming shortened V by 3 bases and J by 5 bases, and 16 bases separated the two germline ends. The CDR3 is made up of 15 amino acids. Germline CDR1 MNHEY, CDR2 SMNVEV (reference sequence). One entry per CDR3 protein results from TCRdb running MiXCR on the 5' RACE reads. This table holds a few hundred thousand distinct CDR3 sequences, approximately 8.6% found once. These same data were also listed under a study on yellow fever vaccine responses in identical twins.

Sequencing was carried out using CD8+ T cells sorted from blood. The TCR comes from a woman younger than 35 in good health. The chain uses TRBV27 and TRBJ2-5; D might be TRBD2 (5 bases). CDR3 DNA sequence: TGTGCCAGCAGTTTCCCGGGGTCACCCGTCGAGACCCAGTACTTC. It is translated as CASSFPGSPVETQYF.